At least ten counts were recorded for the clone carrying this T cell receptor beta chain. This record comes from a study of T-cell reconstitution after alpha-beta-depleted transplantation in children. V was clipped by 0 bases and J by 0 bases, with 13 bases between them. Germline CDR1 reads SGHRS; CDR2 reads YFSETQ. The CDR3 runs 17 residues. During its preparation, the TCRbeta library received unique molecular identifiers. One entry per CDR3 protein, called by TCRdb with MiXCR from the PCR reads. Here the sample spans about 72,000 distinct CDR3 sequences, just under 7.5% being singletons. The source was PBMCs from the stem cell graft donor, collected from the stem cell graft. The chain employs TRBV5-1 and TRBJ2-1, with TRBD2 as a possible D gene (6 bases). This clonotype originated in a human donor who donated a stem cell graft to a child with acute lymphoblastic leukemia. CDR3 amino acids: CASSLETGRFSYNEQFF. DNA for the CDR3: TGCGCCAGCAGCTTGGAAACGGGGAGGTTCTCCTACAATGAGCAGTTCTTC.